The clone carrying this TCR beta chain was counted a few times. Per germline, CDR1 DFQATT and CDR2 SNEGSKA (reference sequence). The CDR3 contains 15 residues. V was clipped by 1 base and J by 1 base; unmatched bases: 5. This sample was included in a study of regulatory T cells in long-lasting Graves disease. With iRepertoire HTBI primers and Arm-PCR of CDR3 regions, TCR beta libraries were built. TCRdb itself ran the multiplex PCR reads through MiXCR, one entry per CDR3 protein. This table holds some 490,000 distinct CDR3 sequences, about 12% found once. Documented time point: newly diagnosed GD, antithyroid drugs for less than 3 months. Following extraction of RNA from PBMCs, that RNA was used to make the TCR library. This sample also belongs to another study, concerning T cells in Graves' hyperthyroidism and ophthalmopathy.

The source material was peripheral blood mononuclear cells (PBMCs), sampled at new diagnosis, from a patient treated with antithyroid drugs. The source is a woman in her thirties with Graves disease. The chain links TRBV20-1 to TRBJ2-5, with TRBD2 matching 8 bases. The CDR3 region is CSARASGSLQETQYF. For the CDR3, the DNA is TGCAGTGCTAGAGCCAGCGGGAGCCTCCAAGAGACCCAGTACTTC.